This is a list of T cell receptor beta chains from one sample in a study of blood T cell repertoires in COVID-19. Method: immunoSEQ multiplex PCR; TCRdb's copy keeps in-frame clones and lacks some. This sample has approximately 53,000 clones; 87% occur once, and the top ten carry around 23%. The sample comprised peripheral blood. These receptors were collected from a woman aged 80 or over with COVID-19, enrolled during active disease. Both conserved end residues are part of each CDR3. A D gene is named only where the DNA matches it firmly. Rows give clone size only sometimes, using once, few, many, or a class for an expanded clone.

V	D	size	length	J	DNA	CDR3
TRBV12-3/TRBV12-4	-	-	12	TRBJ1-1	TGTGCCAGCAGTTTGCGCGGCACTGAAGCTTTCTTT	CASSLRGTEAFF
TRBV19	TRBD1	-	16	TRBJ2-2	TGTGCCAGTAGTAACCCCTACAGGGGGCGCGCCGGGGAGCTGTTTTTT	CASSNPYRGRAGELFF
TRBV21-1	-	-	16	TRBJ2-5	TGTGCCAGCAGCCCCTCGGGACAGGGGCACCAAGAGACCCAGTACTTC	CASSPSGQGHQETQYF
TRBV10-1	TRBD1	few	16	TRBJ2-2	TGCGCCAGCGGGGGAACCGGGACAGGGCTAAAGGGGGAGCTGTTTTTT	CASGGTGTGLKGELFF
TRBV21-1	-	once	15	TRBJ2-7	TGTGCCAGCAGCAAGACTTTGGTAAGGTTCTACGAGCAGTACTTC	CASSKTLVRFYEQYF
TRBV2	TRBD1	-	14	TRBJ1-2	TGTGCCAGCAGTTTGGACAGGGGCTCCTATGGCTACACCTTC	CASSLDRGSYGYTF
TRBV3-1/TRBV3-2	-	-	14	TRBJ1-2	TGTGCCAGCAGCCCCGTGGGGCAGTCAGGTGGCTACACCTTC	CASSPVGQSGGYTF
TRBV18	-	-	13	TRBJ1-2	TGTGCCAGCTCACCAATGGGCAGTCATGGCTACACCTTC	CASSPMGSHGYTF
TRBV5-4	-	-	15	TRBJ1-2	TGTGCCAGCAGCACCCGCGGGGTCCCAGAGTATGGCTACACCTTC	CASSTRGVPEYGYTF
TRBV7-3	-	-	13	TRBJ2-1	TGTGCCAGCAGCGGGGGGTCTCGGAATGAGCAGTTCTTC	CASSGGSRNEQFF